This is a list of T cell receptor beta chains from one sample in a study of blood T cells in healthy people across ages. TCRdb reanalysed the 5' RACE reads using MiXCR and keeps one entry per CDR3 protein. The sample lists around 1.5 million distinct CDR3 sequences; 45% to 70% were seen once. Source material: blood. Source of these receptors: a man between 18 and 35 years old in good health. The CDR3 runs from the conserved cysteine through the conserved F or W. A D gene is named only where the DNA matches it firmly. Not every row has a clone size; where given, it reads once, few, many or a size class.

V	size	J	D	CDR3	DNA
TRBV4-2	many	TRBJ2-1	TRBD2	CASSPGLANNEQFF	TGTGCCAGCAGCCCGGGACTAGCGAACAATGAGCAGTTCTTC
TRBV13	-	TRBJ2-7	TRBD2	CASGREGSSYEQYF	TGTGCCAGCGGTCGGGAGGGCAGCTCCTACGAGCAGTACTTC
TRBV20-1	-	TRBJ2-7	TRBD1	CSVIRDRDPYEQYF	TGCAGTGTGATCCGGGACAGGGACCCCTACGAGCAGTACTTC
TRBV25-1	-	TRBJ1-4	-	CASSVLTGTFEKLFF	TGTGCCAGCAGTGTCTTAACCGGGACCTTTGAAAAACTGTTTTTT
TRBV10-2	-	TRBJ2-3	-	CASSQRLESWGETDTQYF	TGCGCCAGCAGTCAGCGCCTGGAGAGCTGGGGGGAAACAGATACGCAGTATTTT
TRBV27	-	TRBJ2-7	-	CASSTTGTFGEQYF	TGCGCCAGCAGCACTACCGGGACCTTCGGCGAGCAGTACTTC
TRBV5-1	-	TRBJ2-4	-	CASSLVLLGDIAKNIQYF	TGCGCCAGCAGCTTGGTCCTACTAGGGGATATAGCCAAAAACATTCAGTACTTC
TRBV29-1	-	TRBJ2-7	TRBD2	CSEHERDYNEQYF	TGCAGCGAGCACGAGCGGGACTACAATGAGCAGTACTTC
TRBV20-1	-	TRBJ2-7	TRBD1	CSARGGTGLDEQYF	TGCAGTGCTAGGGGGGGGACAGGGCTGGACGAGCAGTACTTC
TRBV4-2	-	TRBJ1-1	-	CASTRLRNTEAFF	TGTGCCAGCACCCGTTTAAGGAACACTGAAGCTTTCTTT
TRBV29-1	few	TRBJ2-1	TRBD2	CSVEVVAGEQFF	TGCAGCGTTGAAGTGGTAGCGGGGGAGCAGTTCTTC
TRBV27	-	TRBJ2-5	TRBD2	CASSLSSGRSETQYF	TGTGCCAGCAGCCTCTCTAGCGGGAGGTCGGAGACCCAGTACTTC
TRBV27	few	TRBJ2-4	-	CASSLSGTRGGKNIQYF	TGTGCCAGCAGTTTATCCGGGACTCGAGGAGGCAAAAACATTCAGTACTTC
TRBV29-1	-	TRBJ2-3	-	CSAGNTDTQYF	TGCAGCGCTGGGAACACAGATACGCAGTATTTT
TRBV27	-	TRBJ2-2	TRBD1	CASSFLQAGTGSTGELFF	TGTGCCAGCAGTTTTTTACAGGCCGGGACAGGGAGTACCGGGGAGCTGTTTTTT
TRBV20-1	once	TRBJ2-5	-	CSAKIGGQQETQYF	TGCAGTGCTAAAATCGGGGGACAGCAAGAGACCCAGTACTTC
TRBV4-2	few	TRBJ2-7	-	CASSHKEPGPYEQYF	TGTGCCAGCAGCCATAAGGAGCCCGGACCCTACGAGCAGTACTTC
TRBV27	-	TRBJ1-2	TRBD1	CASSDRGHDYTF	TGTGCCAGCAGCGACAGGGGTCATGACTACACCTTC
TRBV4-2	-	TRBJ2-7	TRBD2	CASSQEGLAVTYEQYF	TGTGCCAGCAGCCAAGAAGGACTAGCAGTTACCTACGAGCAGTACTTC
TRBV6-6	-	TRBJ2-7	TRBD2	CASTFGLDNGNEQYF	TGTGCCAGCACCTTTGGACTAGATAACGGCAACGAGCAGTACTTC
TRBV27	-	TRBJ2-7	-	CASSSITAHPAEQYF	TGTGCCAGCAGTTCAATAACTGCCCACCCAGCCGAGCAGTACTTC
TRBV5-1	few	TRBJ2-1	-	CASRFTSSNEQFF	TGCGCCAGCAGATTCACCTCCTCTAATGAGCAGTTCTTC
TRBV25-1	-	TRBJ1-2	-	CASSEVRGYGYTF	TGTGCCAGCAGTGAGGTTCGGGGCTATGGCTACACCTTC
TRBV6-2/TRBV6-3	few	TRBJ2-7	-	CASSLRTNQYF	TGTGCCAGCAGTCTACGGACAAACCAGTACTTC
TRBV27	-	TRBJ2-1	-	CASALGTSYNEQFF	TGTGCCAGTGCCCTTGGGACTTCCTACAATGAGCAGTTCTTC
TRBV27	-	TRBJ2-2	-	CASSATDTGELFF	TGTGCCAGCAGTGCAACCGATACCGGGGAGCTGTTTTTT
TRBV20-1	once	TRBJ1-2	-	CSARGEGGPYGYTF	TGCAGTGCTCGGGGGGAGGGGGGCCCTTATGGCTACACCTTC
TRBV20-1	-	TRBJ1-2	-	CSASRGGYTF	TGCAGTGCTAGTCGCGGTGGCTACACCTTC
TRBV2	-	TRBJ1-1	-	CASKVRRTNTEAFF	TGTGCCAGCAAGGTGCGTCGGACAAACACTGAAGCTTTCTTT
TRBV3-1	-	TRBJ2-3	TRBD1	CASSQVAGRGTGTDTQYF	TGTGCCAGCAGCCAAGTCGCTGGACGGGGGACAGGAACAGATACGCAGTATTTT
TRBV29-1	few	TRBJ1-2	-	CSVTQGRGNGYTF	TGCAGCGTTACCCAGGGTCGGGGGAATGGCTACACCTTC
TRBV2	-	TRBJ2-3	-	CASSDIRGTDTQYF	TGTGCCAGCAGTGATATCCGGGGCACAGATACGCAGTATTTT
TRBV6-1	-	TRBJ1-2	-	CASSEAHRGPNYGYTF	TGTGCCAGCAGTGAAGCGCATCGGGGGCCCAACTATGGCTACACCTTC
TRBV29-1	few	TRBJ2-5	TRBD1	CSVEFPGQGARKTQYF	TGCAGCGTTGAGTTCCCGGGACAGGGGGCTCGGAAGACCCAGTACTTC
TRBV2	-	TRBJ2-1	-	CASSVELDHEQFF	TGTGCCAGCAGTGTAGAGCTGGATCATGAGCAGTTCTTC
TRBV4-1	few	TRBJ2-3	-	CASSQVTHPTDTQYF	TGCGCCAGCAGCCAAGTTACGCATCCCACAGATACGCAGTATTTT
TRBV6-6	-	TRBJ2-3	TRBD1	CASSYSKARGKDTQYF	TGTGCCAGCAGTTACTCGAAAGCCAGGGGGAAAGATACGCAGTATTTT
TRBV20-1	-	TRBJ2-7	-	CSALPEISYNEQYF	TGCAGTGCCCTCCCTGAGATCTCCTACAATGAGCAGTACTTC
TRBV6-5	few	TRBJ2-5	TRBD2	CASSRSGMYQETQYF	TGTGCCAGCAGCCGCAGCGGGATGTACCAAGAGACCCAGTACTTC
TRBV29-1	-	TRBJ2-2	-	CSVVETGRSGELFF	TGCAGCGTTGTCGAGACAGGTCGTTCCGGGGAGCTGTTTTTT
TRBV4-3	-	TRBJ2-4	TRBD1	CASSQDGQGATGIQYF	TGCGCCAGCAGCCAAGATGGACAGGGGGCAACGGGCATTCAGTACTTC
TRBV4-2	-	TRBJ1-2	-	CASSQDVAYGYTF	TGTGCCAGCAGCCAAGATGTGGCCTATGGCTACACCTTC
TRBV4-3	-	TRBJ1-3	-	CASSQGASSGNTIYF	TGCGCCAGCAGCCAAGGCGCAAGCTCTGGAAACACCATATATTTT
TRBV7-2	-	TRBJ2-3	-	CASSFTWDTQYF	TGTGCCAGCAGCTTTACTTGGGATACGCAGTATTTT
TRBV2	-	TRBJ1-5	TRBD1	CASGDRGSNQPQHF	TGTGCCAGCGGGGACAGGGGAAGCAATCAGCCCCAGCATTTT
TRBV19	-	TRBJ2-5	TRBD1	CASSFSGTGGSGTQYF	TGTGCCAGTAGTTTCTCCGGGACAGGGGGTTCGGGGACCCAGTACTTC
TRBV2	-	TRBJ2-3	TRBD2	CASTTTSSGTHTDTQYF	TGTGCCAGCACCACCACGTCTAGCGGTACCCACACAGATACGCAGTATTTT
TRBV10-3	-	TRBJ2-7	-	CVIRDVSYEQYF	TGTGTCATCAGGGACGTTTCCTACGAGCAGTACTTC
TRBV10-3	-	TRBJ2-5	-	CAIGDTRGETQYF	TGTGCCATCGGAGATACTCGGGGGGAGACCCAGTACTTC
TRBV6-6	-	TRBJ1-2	-	CASSSRSPYGYTF	TGTGCCAGCAGTTCCCGGAGTCCCTATGGCTACACCTTC
TRBV29-1	-	TRBJ2-7	-	CSVEENQRYEQYF	TGCAGCGTTGAGGAAAATCAACGGTACGAGCAGTACTTC
TRBV20-1	-	TRBJ1-2	-	CSAPTGSYYGYTF	TGCAGTGCCCCGACGGGGTCCTACTATGGCTACACCTTC
TRBV28	few	TRBJ2-7	-	CASRREEGGSYEQYF	TGTGCCAGCAGACGAGAGGAGGGGGGATCCTACGAGCAGTACTTC
TRBV27	-	TRBJ1-2	-	CASSLSSGTGYGYTF	TGTGCCAGCAGTTTATCCTCAGGGACGGGCTATGGCTACACCTTC
TRBV7-2	few	TRBJ2-2	-	CASSRVRVNTGELFF	TGTGCCAGCAGCCGAGTGAGGGTGAACACCGGGGAGCTGTTTTTT